These 9 T cell receptor beta chains were sequenced from one sample in a study of shared clonotypes between healthy human individuals. Generated by immunoSEQ multiplex PCR, the TCRdb table keeps only in-frame clones and is missing some. Of a few million clones in the sample, approximately 95% were seen once. Specimen: naive CD4+ T cells from PBMCs. The subset denotes: CD45RA+ positively selected. These receptors were obtained from a man aged 18 to 29 in good health. Some clones in this sample may be carry-over from other donors' samples.

CDR3 bases: TGCGCCAGCAGCTTGGCCAATGTCGGCACTGAAGCTTTCTTT. This gives the protein CASSLANVGTEAFF. V is TRBV5-1 and J is TRBJ1-1; D ambiguous. This CDR3 contains 14 residues. CDR1 SGHRS and CDR2 YFSETQ come from the germline V gene. V was clipped by 0 bases and J by 4 bases, with 10 bases between them.

The genes are TRBV28 and TRBJ1-4, with 10 bases that match TRBD1. Looked up from germline, CDR1 is MDHEN and CDR2 is SYDVKM. The length of the CDR3 is 15 residues. Trimming took 8 bases from V and 10 from J; bases not matched to a gene: 13. In DNA form, the CDR3 reads TGTGCCAGCCAGGGATCCGGGACAGGGGAAGGAAAACTGTTTTTT. Protein sequence: CASQGSGTGEGKLFF.

This clone occurred a few times. The chain uses TRBV28 and TRBJ1-2; TRBD1 matches at 7 bases. Trimming at V came to 8 bases and at J to 2 bases, leaving 8 bases not matched to a gene. CDR1 MDHEN and CDR2 SYDVKM come from the germline V gene. The CDR3 loop spans 14 amino acids. Here the CDR3 DNA reads TGTGCCAGCCGACCAGGGGGTCCCAACTATGGCTACACCTTC. It codes for CASRPGGPNYGYTF.

This chain joins TRBV9 and TRBJ1-5; 10 positions match TRBD1. From germline, CDR1 is SGDLS and CDR2 YYNGEE. With V trimmed by 7 bases and J by 7 bases, 2 bases remained unmatched. This CDR3 has 12 amino acids. The CDR3 coding sequence is TGTGCCAGCGGGGGACAGGGGCAGCCCCAGCATTTT. It encodes CASGGQGQPQHF.

The rearrangement links TRBV27 to TRBJ2-4; unclear D gene. Per germline, CDR1 MNHEY and CDR2 SMNVEV (reference sequence). Trimming pared 6 bases from V and 0 bases from J, leaving 18 bases between. CDR3 size: 17 residues. CDR3 bases: TGTGCCAGCAGGTCCGGCTCCACTGGTCTAGCCAAAAACATTCAGTACTTC. This translates into CASRSGSTGLAKNIQYF.

V and J are TRBV18 and TRBJ2-3, with 7 bases lining up with TRBD1. The V segment lost 3 bases and the J segment 4 bases; nucleotides outside the gene matches: 1. The germline V gene has CDR1 KGHSH and CDR2 LQKENI. The CDR3 totals 13 residues. CDR3 amino acids: CASSPTGADTQYF. For the CDR3, the DNA is TGTGCCAGCTCACCCACAGGGGCAGATACGCAGTATTTT.

This clone was observed once. The chain employs TRBV6-6 and TRBJ1-2; D might be TRBD1 (5 bases). V was cut by 0 bases and J by 2 bases, with 7 bases left in between. CDR1 is MNHNY and CDR2 is SVGAGI in the germline V gene (reference sequence). This CDR3 region has 14 residues. CDR3 sequence: CASSYSTVNYGYTF. The CDR3 DNA reads as TGTGCCAGCAGTTACTCGACAGTAAACTATGGCTACACCTTC.

In its sample, this clone was seen once. Other DNA sequences in this specimen translate into the identical CDR3. The V and J genes are TRBV5-4 and TRBJ1-5; TRBD1 is a possible D gene (6 bases). The germline V and J ends were trimmed by 4 bases and 4 bases, with 9 bases remaining between them. The germline V gene encodes CDR1 SGHNT and CDR2 YYREEE (reference sequence). The CDR3 covers 13 residues. The CDR3 DNA is TGTGCCAGCAGCCTGGACAGAAATCAGCCCCAGCATTTT. Encoded protein: CASSLDRNQPQHF.

This clone occurred once. The chain combines TRBV7-3 with TRBJ2-3; the D gene is possibly TRBD1 (5 bases). CDR1 and CDR2 (germline): SGHTA, FQGTGA. The CDR3 is 12 amino acids. Trimming stripped 3 bases from V and 9 bases from J, with 10 bases between. The CDR3 region is CASSFQGSTQYF. CDR3 nucleotide sequence: TGTGCCAGCAGCTTTCAGGGATCCACGCAGTATTTT.